A selection of T cell receptor beta chains follows, all from one sample in a study of immune cell composition in non-small cell lung cancer. Some clones are missing from TCRdb's copy, which holds only in-frame ones; the method was immunoSEQ multiplex PCR. The sample has several thousand clones, 70% to 85% seen once; the top ten hold under 9.5%. The sample consisted of non-adjacent lung tissue. All receptors come from a human donor with non-small cell lung cancer. Each CDR3 is given with its conserved first and last residue. The D gene is left open where the match is weak. Rows may omit the clone size; those that give it use once, few, many or a size class.

J: TRBJ2-5
D: TRBD2
V: TRBV30
size: NA
DNA: TGTGCCTGGAGTGTAGGACTAGCGGGAGGCCAAGGAGAGACCCAGTACTTC
CDR3: CAWSVGLAGGQGETQYF

J: TRBJ2-7
D: TRBD1
V: TRBV6-1
size: NA
DNA: TGTGCCAGCAGTGCCCGGACAGGGGAAGGCTACGAGCAGTACTTC
CDR3: CASSARTGEGYEQYF

J: TRBJ1-5
D: TRBD1
V: TRBV25-1
size: NA
DNA: TGTGCCAACCCCCCACAGATAGACAGGGGGCGCCAAGATCAGCCCCAGCATTTT
CDR3: CANPPQIDRGRQDQPQHF

J: TRBJ2-7
D: NA
V: TRBV7-9
size: NA
DNA: TGTGCCAGCAGTTACGGACAGCCGGCCTACGAGCAGTACTTC
CDR3: CASSYGQPAYEQYF

J: TRBJ1-4
D: NA
V: TRBV2
size: NA
DNA: TGTGCCAGCAGTGAAACAGGGCCTAATAATGAAAAACTGTTTTTT
CDR3: CASSETGPNNEKLFF

J: TRBJ2-5
D: TRBD1
V: TRBV9
size: NA
DNA: TGTGCCAGCAGCCTCCAGGGACAGGGAGAGACCCAGTACTTC
CDR3: CASSLQGQGETQYF

J: TRBJ2-5
D: TRBD2
V: TRBV7-9
size: NA
DNA: TGTGCCAGCAGCTCGCCTTTCCGGGGACTAGCGGGGGAAGAGACCCAGTACTTC
CDR3: CASSSPFRGLAGEETQYF

J: TRBJ2-3
D: NA
V: TRBV7-8
size: NA
DNA: TGTGCCAGCAGGTCAGATATTATCACAGATACGCAGTATTTT
CDR3: CASRSDIITDTQYF

J: TRBJ2-1
D: NA
V: TRBV29-1
size: NA
DNA: TGCAGCGTTGAAGATCCCAAAGCGGCTGAGCAGTTCTTC
CDR3: CSVEDPKAAEQFF

J: TRBJ1-5
D: TRBD1
V: TRBV2
size: NA
DNA: TGTGCCAGCAGTCTACAGGGGGCTGGCAATCAGCCCCAGCATTTT
CDR3: CASSLQGAGNQPQHF

J: TRBJ2-1
D: NA
V: TRBV1
size: few
DNA: TGCACCAGCAGCCAGGACGCCCCCGGGGGTCGAGGAGAGCAGTTCTTC
CDR3: CTSSQDAPGGRGEQFF

J: TRBJ2-7
D: NA
V: TRBV18
size: NA
DNA: TGTGCCAGCTCACACAGGGTAGGCGAGCAGTACTTC
CDR3: CASSHRVGEQYF

J: TRBJ1-2
D: NA
V: TRBV29-1
size: NA
DNA: TGCAGCGTTGAATCCGGCGGCGGTGGCTACACCTTC
CDR3: CSVESGGGGYTF

J: TRBJ1-5
D: NA
V: TRBV15
size: NA
DNA: TGTGCCACCAGCAGAGATCCAGGGTTGGGTCAGCCCCAGCATTTT
CDR3: CATSRDPGLGQPQHF

J: TRBJ1-2
D: NA
V: TRBV29-1
size: NA
DNA: TGCAGCGTCCCCGGGTCCCATGGCTATGGCTACACCTTC
CDR3: CSVPGSHGYGYTF

J: TRBJ2-2
D: NA
V: TRBV5-1
size: NA
DNA: TGCGCCAGCAGCCCGGCCGGAGAGAACACCGGGGAGCTGTTTTTT
CDR3: CASSPAGENTGELFF

J: TRBJ1-4
D: TRBD1
V: TRBV5-1
size: NA
DNA: TGCGCCAGCAGCAGACAGGGGCTTAATGAAAAACTGTTTTTT
CDR3: CASSRQGLNEKLFF

J: TRBJ1-1
D: TRBD1
V: TRBV5-1
size: NA
DNA: TGCGCCAGCAGCTTTCGGGCAGGGGGCGCGAACACTGAAGCTTTCTTT
CDR3: CASSFRAGGANTEAFF

J: TRBJ1-2
D: NA
V: TRBV5-1
size: NA
DNA: TGCGCCAGCAGAACTGACAGTAACTATGGCTACACCTTC
CDR3: CASRTDSNYGYTF

J: TRBJ1-4
D: TRBD1
V: TRBV7-9
size: NA
DNA: TGTGCCAGCAGCTTAGATCGGATGGGCAGGGGGCGTGAAAAACTGTTTTTT
CDR3: CASSLDRMGRGREKLFF

J: TRBJ2-7
D: TRBD2
V: TRBV5-5
size: NA
DNA: TGTGCCAGCAGCCCGTGGAGAGCGGGGGGCTCCCACGAGCAGTACTTC
CDR3: CASSPWRAGGSHEQYF

J: TRBJ2-6
D: NA
V: TRBV1
size: NA
DNA: TGCACCAGCAGATTGCCTGGTTTGTGCACTCGGGCCAACGTCCTGACTTTC
CDR3: CTSRLPGLCTRANVLTF

J: TRBJ1-5
D: TRBD1
V: TRBV15
size: NA
DNA: TGTGCCACCAGCAGGGCCGGGACAGGGAATCAGCCCCAGCATTTT
CDR3: CATSRAGTGNQPQHF

J: TRBJ2-3
D: NA
V: TRBV5-4
size: NA
DNA: TGTGCCAGCAGCTGGGACTCCCTGGGAGATACGCAGTATTTT
CDR3: CASSWDSLGDTQYF

J: TRBJ2-7
D: NA
V: TRBV6-1
size: NA
DNA: TGTGCCAGCGAAGGGGGTACCTACGAGCAGTACTTC
CDR3: CASEGGTYEQYF

J: TRBJ2-7
D: TRBD2
V: TRBV2
size: NA
DNA: TGTGCCAGCTCGGGACTACTCTACGCAGCCGAGCAGTACTTC
CDR3: CASSGLLYAAEQYF

J: TRBJ2-7
D: TRBD1
V: TRBV4-3
size: NA
DNA: TGCGCCAGCAGCCAATCTGGGACAGGGGAGACATACGAGCAGTACTTC
CDR3: CASSQSGTGETYEQYF

J: TRBJ1-1
D: NA
V: TRBV5-6
size: NA
DNA: TGTGCCAGCAGCTGGGGCTACACTGAAGCTTTCTTT
CDR3: CASSWGYTEAFF

J: TRBJ1-2
D: NA
V: TRBV28
size: NA
DNA: TGTGCCAGCAGTTTTCTTCCCGACTACTATGGCTACACCTTC
CDR3: CASSFLPDYYGYTF

J: TRBJ1-1
D: NA
V: TRBV4-1
size: few
DNA: TGCGCCAGCAGCCAAGCCGGGATGAACACTGAAGCTTTCTTT
CDR3: CASSQAGMNTEAFF

J: TRBJ1-4
D: NA
V: TRBV9
size: NA
DNA: TGTGCCAGCGCGCACGGTGCAACTAATGAAAAACTGTTTTTT
CDR3: CASAHGATNEKLFF

J: TRBJ1-2
D: TRBD1
V: TRBV9
size: NA
DNA: TGTGCCAGCAGCGCAGGACAGGGTGCAGGAGGCTACACCTTC
CDR3: CASSAGQGAGGYTF

J: TRBJ2-2
D: TRBD1
V: TRBV18
size: NA
DNA: TGTGCCAGCTCACGGGGACAGCTGAACACCGGGGAGCTGTTTTTT
CDR3: CASSRGQLNTGELFF

J: TRBJ1-1
D: NA
V: TRBV6-5
size: NA
DNA: TGTGCCAGCAGTTACGGGCAGCTCACTGAAGCTTTCTTT
CDR3: CASSYGQLTEAFF

J: TRBJ2-7
D: TRBD2
V: TRBV5-6
size: NA
DNA: TGTGCCAGCAGCTTGCTCCCGCTAGCGGTTAGAGAGCAGTACTTC
CDR3: CASSLLPLAVREQYF

J: TRBJ2-1
D: NA
V: TRBV6-6
size: NA
DNA: TGTGCGACTGGGGCCTACTACAATGAGCAGTTCTTC
CDR3: CATGAYYNEQFF

J: TRBJ2-2
D: NA
V: TRBV5-4
size: NA
DNA: TGTGCCAGCAGCTTGGGACAGGCACTCACCGGGGAGCTGTTTTTT
CDR3: CASSLGQALTGELFF

J: TRBJ1-4
D: NA
V: TRBV6-5
size: NA
DNA: TGTGCCAGCAGTTACGAGGGTCGGGAGGAAAAACTGTTTTTT
CDR3: CASSYEGREEKLFF

J: TRBJ1-2
D: NA
V: TRBV19
size: NA
DNA: TGTGCCAGTAGTGCACAGGTTAACGGTGGCTACACCTTC
CDR3: CASSAQVNGGYTF

J: TRBJ1-5
D: TRBD1
V: TRBV7-9
size: NA
DNA: TGTGCCAGCAGCTTCGGTACAGGGGTTAATCAGCCCCAGCATTTT
CDR3: CASSFGTGVNQPQHF

J: TRBJ2-5
D: TRBD2
V: TRBV23-1
size: NA
DNA: TGCGCCAGCAGTCAAACTAGCGGGCAAGAGACCCAGTACTTC
CDR3: CASSQTSGQETQYF

J: TRBJ2-7
D: TRBD1
V: TRBV28
size: few
DNA: TGTGCCACCGACCCTTTGGACAGGAGCTACGAGCAGTACTTC
CDR3: CATDPLDRSYEQYF

J: TRBJ2-1
D: NA
V: TRBV16
size: few
DNA: TGTGCCAGCAGCTCACAGGGTCCGGGTGAGCAGTTCTTC
CDR3: CASSSQGPGEQFF

J: TRBJ2-1
D: TRBD1
V: TRBV19
size: NA
DNA: TGTGCCAGTATAGACAGGGGAAAGGGCAATGAGCAGTTCTTC
CDR3: CASIDRGKGNEQFF

J: TRBJ1-1
D: NA
V: TRBV4-3
size: NA
DNA: TGCGCCAGCAGCCTCCATGGCGGGCTGAACACTGAAGCTTTCTTT
CDR3: CASSLHGGLNTEAFF

J: TRBJ1-5
D: NA
V: TRBV7-2
size: NA
DNA: TGTGCCAGCAGCGAGGGTGGGATCAATCAGCCCCAGCATTTT
CDR3: CASSEGGINQPQHF

J: TRBJ2-5
D: NA
V: TRBV2
size: NA
DNA: TGTGCCAGCAGTGTCTTAGCTAAAGAGACCCAGTACTTC
CDR3: CASSVLAKETQYF

J: TRBJ2-1
D: NA
V: TRBV27
size: NA
DNA: TGTGCCAGCAGTTTCAGGGCGGGGAATTACAATGAGCAGTTCTTC
CDR3: CASSFRAGNYNEQFF